This T cell receptor (beta chain) originates from a study of blood T cell repertoires in COVID-19. In germline, CDR1 is MGHRA, CDR2 YSYEKL. The CDR3 runs 12 residues. J gave up 5 bases and V 4 bases, and 1 base lay outside the gene matches. Repertoires were generated with immunoSEQ multiplex PCR, while TCRdb's copy carries only in-frame clones and drops some. Counted here are hundreds of thousands of clones, 80% to 90% occurring once; the ten biggest clones make up 1% to 1.3%. V is TRBV4-1 and J is TRBJ2-7, with TRBD2 matching over 8 bases. Sample: PBMCs or T cells enriched from blood (not recorded which). The receptor was derived from a man in his thirties or forties who had recovered from COVID-19. The DNA of the CDR3 is TGCGCCAGCAGCCCCGGGGGGGACGAGCAGTACTTC. As protein: CASSPGGDEQYF.